These 20 T cell receptor beta chains were all obtained from the same sample, sequenced in a study of T cell clones after liver transplantation. Libraries were prepared by immunoSEQ multiplex PCR; TCRdb keeps only in-frame clonotypes and omits some of them. Of approximately 26,000 clones in the sample, roughly 69% were seen once. Sequencing was performed on CD4+ T cells from blood, taken before liver transplant. These receptors were collected from a human donor who received a liver transplant.

The rearrangement links TRBV28 to TRBJ1-4; D possibly corresponds to TRBD1 (5 bases). Germline V CDR1 and CDR2: MDHEN, SYDVKM. Trimming stripped 5 bases from V and 8 bases from J, with 18 bases between. The CDR3 totals 15 residues. CDR3 in amino acids: CASSPFRGAIEKLFF. Written as DNA, the CDR3 is TGTGCCAGCAGTCCCTTTCGAGGGGCAATCGAAAAACTGTTTTTT.

V and J are TRBV30 and TRBJ1-5; D is ambiguous. Trimming stripped 2 bases from V and 0 bases from J, with 8 bases between. This CDR3 has 14 amino acids. The V gene's germline CDR1 is GTSNPN and CDR2 SVGIG (reference sequence). CDR3 sequence reads: CAWSSVDSNQPQHF. The CDR3 DNA reads as TGTGCCTGGAGTTCCGTGGATAGCAATCAGCCCCAGCATTTT.

This rearrangement joins TRBV7-7 to TRBJ2-5, with 8 positions matching TRBD1. Germline CDR1 is SSHAT and CDR2 is FNYEAQ (reference sequence). The CDR3 is made up of 13 amino acids. Losses at the gene ends were 1 base for V and 5 bases for J; bases not matched to a gene: 0. The chain's CDR3 is CASSLGTGETQYF. The CDR3 coding sequence is TGTGCCAGCAGCTTAGGGACAGGGGAGACCCAGTACTTC.

The chain carries TRBV11-3 and TRBJ2-1; weak D call: TRBD1 (6 bases). The V gene lost 2 bases and the J gene lost 0 bases, with 8 bases spanning the gap. The CDR3 totals 15 residues. The germline V gene has CDR1 SGHNT and CDR2 YENEEA. Here the CDR3 DNA reads TGTGCCAGCAGCTTAACAGGGAACTCCTACAATGAGCAGTTCTTC. Protein product: CASSLTGNSYNEQFF.

This chain links TRBV30 with TRBJ2-3; no clear D. The length of the CDR3 is 11 residues. V lost 2 bases and J lost 5, with 5 bases in between. Germline V gives CDR1 GTSNPN, CDR2 SVGIG (reference sequence). The DNA of the CDR3 is TGTGCCTGGAGTATGGGAGATACGCAGTATTTT. Translation: CAWSMGDTQYF.

The chain has TRBV5-6 and TRBJ1-4; D is ambiguous. Germline values: CDR1 SGHDT, CDR2 YYEEEE. CDR3 length: 19 amino acids. The V end was cut by 0 bases, the J end by 7 bases, with 25 bases between. CDR3 amino acids: CASSLGLPLFSSTGEKLFF. CDR3 bases: TGTGCCAGCAGCTTGGGGCTTCCTCTTTTCTCGTCAACTGGTGAAAAACTGTTTTTT.

The chain uses TRBV27 and TRBJ1-5; 8 bases line up with TRBD1. V shed 7 bases and J 7 bases; nucleotides not matched to a gene: 3. This CDR3 comprises 12 residues. Germline V gene data show CDR1 as MNHEY and CDR2 as SMNVEV (reference sequence). The CDR3 DNA sequence: TGTGCCAGCAACGACAGGGGACAGCCCCAGCATTTT. Its translation: CASNDRGQPQHF.

The chain combines TRBV6-4 with TRBJ2-3, with D possibly TRBD1 on 6 matching bases. CDR3 length: 14 residues. CDR1 is MRHNA, CDR2 SNTAGT, per germline. Trimming removed 3 bases at V and 4 bases at J, with 11 bases between. CDR3 sequence (DNA): TGTGCCAGCAGTGAAGGGGGAGCGGCAGATACGCAGTATTTT. Protein product: CASSEGGAADTQYF.

The V gene is TRBV6-5, the J gene TRBJ2-7; TRBD1 agrees at 10 bases. With 2 bases clipped from V and 1 base from J, the junction kept 5 bases outside the gene matches. The germline V gene encodes CDR1 MNHEY and CDR2 SVGAGI. There are 16 residues in the CDR3. CDR3 sequence: CASSYRQGAGSYEQYF. Here the CDR3 DNA reads TGTGCCAGCAGTTACCGACAGGGGGCCGGATCCTACGAGCAGTACTTC.

The rearrangement uses TRBV27 and TRBJ2-3, with D perhaps matching TRBD2 (6 bases). There are 13 residues in the CDR3. Trimming took off 5 bases at V and 4 bases at J, with 10 bases between the two ends. Per germline, CDR1 MNHEY and CDR2 SMNVEV (reference sequence). CDR3 nucleotides: TGTGCCAGCAGTCGGGACTCTCCAGATACGCAGTATTTT. It yields the protein CASSRDSPDTQYF.

V and J are TRBV5-1 and TRBJ2-3; TRBD1 aligns across 8 bases. Germline assignment: CDR1 SGHRS and CDR2 YFSETQ. There are 14 residues in the CDR3. The V segment lost 6 bases and the J segment 1 base; nucleotides outside the gene matches: 4. This chain's CDR3 is CASTPGQGTDTQYF. Here the CDR3 DNA reads TGCGCCAGCACACCGGGACAGGGCACAGATACGCAGTATTTT. Variable domain in full (rest from reference TRBV5-1 and TRBJ2-3): KAGVTQTPRYLIKTRGQQVTLSCSPISGHRSVSWYQQTPGQGLQFLFEYFSETQRNKGNFPGRFSGRQFSNSRSEMNVSTLELGDSALYLCASTPGQGTDTQYFGPGTRLTVL.

This sequence joins TRBV11-3 and TRBJ2-3; tentative D call: TRBD2 (8 bases). V was cut by 5 bases and J by 10 bases, with 28 bases left in between. The CDR3 sequence is 17 residues long. CDR1 is SGHNT, CDR2 YENEEA, per germline. CDR3 coding DNA: TGTGCCAGCAGCCGCTTCTTTAGCGGGACAGCCCTCCTAGCGCAGTATTTT. Translating it yields CASSRFFSGTALLAQYF.

CDR3 coding DNA: TGTGCCTGGCAGCGGGACTCCTACGAGCAGTACTTC. Protein sequence: CAWQRDSYEQYF. The genes are TRBV30 and TRBJ2-5, with TRBD2 identical over 7 bases. The DNA matches TRBJ2-7 better at its end, which makes the J call doubtful. Germline lookup yields CDR1 GTSNPN and CDR2 SVGIG (reference sequence). The CDR3 contains 12 residues.

The V gene is TRBV27, the J gene TRBJ2-3, with TRBD2 identical over 9 bases. This CDR3 spans 17 amino acids. CDR1 is MNHEY, CDR2 SMNVEV, per germline (reference sequence). Trimming removed 8 bases from V and 1 base from J; junction bases left unmatched: 13. The CDR3 sequence is CASVKGLAGLGTDTQYF. The CDR3 nucleotides read TGTGCCAGCGTAAAGGGGCTAGCGGGGCTCGGCACAGATACGCAGTATTTT.

This chain uses TRBV27 with TRBJ2-3; D is possibly TRBD1 (6 bases). The CDR3 covers 15 residues. With 4 bases removed from V and 4 bases from J, the gap between germline ends came to 15 bases. Germline CDR1 and CDR2: MNHEY and SMNVEV (reference sequence). The CDR3 coding sequence is TGTGCCAGCAGTTCATACTCCTCAGGGGCAGATACGCAGTATTTT. Its translation is CASSSYSSGADTQYF.

This rearrangement joins TRBV5-1 to TRBJ2-5, with TRBD2 identical over 14 bases. From germline, CDR1 is SGHRS and CDR2 YFSETQ. V was clipped by 4 bases and J by 5 bases; unmatched bases: 10. The CDR3 contains 17 residues. The CDR3 here is CASSIGTSGSSHETQYF. The CDR3 DNA reads as TGCGCCAGCAGCATCGGGACTAGCGGGAGCTCGCATGAGACCCAGTACTTC.

The CDR3: CASSPVGAGELFF. Here the CDR3 DNA reads TGTGCCAGCAGCCCTGTCGGGGCCGGGGAGCTGTTTTTT. The rearrangement joins TRBV9 to TRBJ2-2, with a possible D match to TRBD2 (5 bases). The V gene lost 4 bases and the J gene lost 6 bases, with 10 bases spanning the gap. CDR3 length equals 13 residues. Germline CDR1 SGDLS, CDR2 YYNGEE.

The chain carries TRBV5-1 and TRBJ1-2, with D uncertain. V was clipped by 4 bases and J by 4 bases, with 17 bases between them. The germline gives CDR1 SGHRS, CDR2 YFSETQ. The CDR3 extends over 15 amino acids. The CDR3 is CASSPDPTRRYGYTF. CDR3 DNA: TGCGCCAGCAGCCCAGACCCGACCCGTCGCTATGGCTACACCTTC.

The chain combines TRBV5-1 with TRBJ2-7; D possibly uses TRBD1 or TRBD2 (5 bases each). V lost 4 bases and J 0 bases, leaving 8 bases between the germline ends. The CDR3 is 13 amino acids. In germline, CDR1 is SGHRS, CDR2 YFSETQ. CDR3 coding DNA: TGCGCCAGCAGCGTGGGGGACTCCTACGAGCAGTACTTC. It encodes CASSVGDSYEQYF.

The rearrangement links TRBV5-1 to TRBJ2-1; tentative D call: TRBD2 (6 bases). The CDR3 contains 14 residues. Per germline, CDR1 SGHRS and CDR2 YFSETQ. Trimming shortened V by 2 bases and J by 8 bases, and 14 bases separated the two germline ends. The CDR3 nucleotides read TGCGCCAGCAGCTTCGGGAGCCCGATGGATGAGCAGTTCTTC. It is translated as CASSFGSPMDEQFF.